The sequence of this T cell receptor beta chain was determined in a study of cytomegalovirus exposure and HLA in healthy donors. Each donor was nominally healthy when sampled (though unrecorded immune exposures were likely). Amplification used 60 Vbeta primers and 13 Jbeta primers. Generated by immunoSEQ multiplex PCR, the TCRdb table keeps only in-frame clones and is missing some. The data contain about 170,000 clones, 81% of them singletons. The CDR3 covers 12 residues. CDR1 is SNHLY and CDR2 is FYNNEI in the germline V gene. The V and J ends lost 7 bases and 5 bases respectively, with 6 bases between them.

The chain has TRBV2 and TRBJ1-6, with a tentative D call TRBD1 (5 bases). The receptor was derived from a woman between 18 and 29 years old in good health and CMV-seropositive. Sequences were obtained from PBMCs. The CDR3 bases are TGTGCCAGCAACAGGAATAATTCACCCCTCCACTTT. Translating gives CASNRNNSPLHF. Full variable domain (rest looked up from reference TRBV2 and TRBJ1-6): EPEVTQTPSHQVTQMGQEVILRCVPISNHLYFYWYRQILGQKVEFLVSFYNNEISEKSEIFDDQFSVERPDGSNFTLKIRSTKLEDSAMYFCASNRNNSPLHFGNGTRLTVT.